This T cell receptor beta chain was found in a study of blood T cell repertoires in COVID-19. This CDR3 has 14 amino acids. Germline CDR1 LNHDA, CDR2 SQIVND (reference sequence). V gave up 2 bases and J gave up 7 bases, with 14 bases separating them. TCRdb's table, derived via immunoSEQ multiplex PCR, lists solely in-frame clones and lacks some. The table records about 340,000 clones, approximately 86% of them present only once. The rearrangement uses TRBV19 and TRBJ1-1; TRBD1 is a possible D gene (6 bases). This receptor was obtained from a woman aged 55-69 years with COVID-19, enrolled during active disease. The sample comprised peripheral blood. CDR3 protein: CASSIRGAQDEAFF. The CDR3 DNA follows: TGTGCCAGTAGTATACGGGGGGCGCAGGATGAAGCTTTCTTT.